This TCR beta chain came from a study of post-analysis software for immune sequencing data. About the research overall: Secondary progressive, relapsing-remitting and progressive-relapsing multiple sclerosis were among the included disease courses. Study-wide results and caveats: Controls' normalized Chao1 diversity significantly exceeded that of multiple sclerosis patients. In patients, a few TRBV segments were more frequent than in controls, with TRBV5-6, TRBV5-1 and TRBV20-1 among them. Strong co-clustering by F measure was evident for samples that had been prepared in the same batch.

Built from TCR beta cDNA, the libraries had unique molecular identifiers in them. One entry per CDR3 protein, called by TCRdb with MiXCR from the PCR reads. The profile shows approximately 630,000 distinct CDR3 sequences, roughly three fifths of them singletons. The CDR3 has 14 amino acids. Germline V gene sequence: CDR1 MNHEY, CDR2 SMNVEV (reference sequence). Worth noting for this clonotype: Antigen: not known.

This TCR was recovered from a girl under 10 years old with multiple sclerosis. The chain links TRBV27 to TRBJ2-4; maybe TRBD1 (5 bases). The assigned J gene may be wrong: the sequence end matches TRBJ2-5 better. Sequencing input: blood. CDR3 in amino acids: CASSFWGNGETQYF. The CDR3 DNA reads TGTGCCAGCAGTTTCTGGGGCAACGGAGAGACCCAGTACTTC.